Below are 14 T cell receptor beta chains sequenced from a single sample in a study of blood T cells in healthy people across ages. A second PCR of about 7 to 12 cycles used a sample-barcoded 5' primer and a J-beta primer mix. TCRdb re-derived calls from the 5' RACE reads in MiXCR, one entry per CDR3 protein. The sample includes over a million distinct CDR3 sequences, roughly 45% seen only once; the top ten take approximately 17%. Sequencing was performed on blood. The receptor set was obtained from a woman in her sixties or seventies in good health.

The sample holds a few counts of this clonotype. CDR3 sequence reads: CASKATPGPNTDTQYF. Written as DNA, the CDR3 is TGTGCCAGCAAAGCGACGCCGGGACCTAACACAGATACGCAGTATTTT. V gene TRBV2 combines with J gene TRBJ2-3, with D perhaps TRBD1 or TRBD2 (5 bases each). This CDR3 is 16 amino acids long. Germline V gene data show CDR1 as SNHLY and CDR2 as FYNNEI. V lost 7 bases, J lost 2 bases, and 19 bases lay in between.

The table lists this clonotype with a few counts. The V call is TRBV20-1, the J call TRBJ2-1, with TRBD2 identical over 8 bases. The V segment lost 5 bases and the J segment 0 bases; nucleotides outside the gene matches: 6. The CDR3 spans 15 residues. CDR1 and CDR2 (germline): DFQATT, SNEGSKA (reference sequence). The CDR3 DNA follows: TGCAGTGCTCGGGCGGGAGGAAGCTCCTACAATGAGCAGTTCTTC. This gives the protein CSARAGGSSYNEQFF.

Here the CDR3 reads CSARRGNNEKLFF. For the CDR3, the DNA is TGCAGTGCTAGGCGGGGTAACAATGAAAAACTGTTTTTT. The chain carries TRBV20-1 and TRBJ1-4, with unresolved D. Germline CDR1 reads DFQATT; CDR2 reads SNEGSKA (reference sequence). The CDR3 has 13 amino acids. The ends were cut back, 3 bases at V and 5 bases at J, with 10 bases in the middle.

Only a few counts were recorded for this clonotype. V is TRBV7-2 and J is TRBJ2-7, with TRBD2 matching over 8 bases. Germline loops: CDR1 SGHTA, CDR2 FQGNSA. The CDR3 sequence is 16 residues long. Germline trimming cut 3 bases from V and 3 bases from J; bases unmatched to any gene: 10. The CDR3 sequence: CASSFPLAGRYYEQYF. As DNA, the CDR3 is TGTGCCAGCAGCTTCCCTTTAGCGGGGCGTTACTACGAGCAGTACTTC.

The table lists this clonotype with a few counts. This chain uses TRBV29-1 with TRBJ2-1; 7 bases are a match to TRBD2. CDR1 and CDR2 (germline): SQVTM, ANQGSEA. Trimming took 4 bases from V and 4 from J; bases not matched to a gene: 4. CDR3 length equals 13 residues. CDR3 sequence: CSVGVAGYNEQFF. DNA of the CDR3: TGCAGCGTTGGGGTAGCGGGTTACAATGAGCAGTTCTTC.

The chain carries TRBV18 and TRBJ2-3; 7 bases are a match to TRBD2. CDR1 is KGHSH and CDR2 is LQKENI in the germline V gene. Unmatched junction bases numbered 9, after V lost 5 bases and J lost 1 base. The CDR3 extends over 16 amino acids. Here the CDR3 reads CASSSQAGVGTDTQYF. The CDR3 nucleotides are TGTGCCAGCTCATCCCAGGCGGGAGTGGGCACAGATACGCAGTATTTT.

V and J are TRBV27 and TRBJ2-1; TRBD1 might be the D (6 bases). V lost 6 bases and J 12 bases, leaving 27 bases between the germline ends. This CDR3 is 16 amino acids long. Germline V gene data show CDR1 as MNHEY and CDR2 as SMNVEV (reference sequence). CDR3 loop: CASRSGARRVTRMQFF. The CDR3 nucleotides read TGTGCCAGCAGATCAGGGGCGAGGCGGGTTACAAGGATGCAGTTCTTC.

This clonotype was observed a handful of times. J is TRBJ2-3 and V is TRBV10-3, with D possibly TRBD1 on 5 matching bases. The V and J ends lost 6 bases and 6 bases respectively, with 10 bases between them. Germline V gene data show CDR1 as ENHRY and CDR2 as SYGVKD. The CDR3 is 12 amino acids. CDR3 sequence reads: CAIRGQRDTQYF. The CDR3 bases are TGTGCCATCAGGGGGCAGCGTGATACGCAGTATTTT.

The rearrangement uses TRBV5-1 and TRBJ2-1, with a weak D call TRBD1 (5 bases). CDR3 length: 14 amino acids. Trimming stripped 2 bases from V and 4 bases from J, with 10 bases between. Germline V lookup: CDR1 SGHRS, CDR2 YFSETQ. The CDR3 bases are TGCGCCAGCAGCTTCTCCGCAGGGTACAATGAGCAGTTCTTC. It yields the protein CASSFSAGYNEQFF.

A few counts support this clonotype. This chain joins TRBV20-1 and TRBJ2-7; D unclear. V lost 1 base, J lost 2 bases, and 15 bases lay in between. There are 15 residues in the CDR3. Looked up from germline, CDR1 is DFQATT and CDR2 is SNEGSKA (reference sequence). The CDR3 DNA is TGCAGTGCTAGAGCTGCCGGGTCCCTGACCTACGAGCAGTACTTC. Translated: CSARAAGSLTYEQYF.

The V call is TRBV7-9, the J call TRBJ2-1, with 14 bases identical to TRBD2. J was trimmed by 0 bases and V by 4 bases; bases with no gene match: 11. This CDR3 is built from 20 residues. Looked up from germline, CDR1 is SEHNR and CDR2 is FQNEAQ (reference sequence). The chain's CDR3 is CASSSDGGLAGESSYNEQFF. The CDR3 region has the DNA TGTGCCAGCAGCTCAGATGGGGGACTAGCGGGAGAGAGCTCCTACAATGAGCAGTTCTTC.

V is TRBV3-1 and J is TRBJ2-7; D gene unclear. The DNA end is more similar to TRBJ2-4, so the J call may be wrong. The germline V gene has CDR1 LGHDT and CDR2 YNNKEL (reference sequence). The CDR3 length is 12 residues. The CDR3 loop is CASSQSLNIQYF. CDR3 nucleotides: TGTGCCAGCAGCCAGTCTTTAAACATTCAGTACTTC.

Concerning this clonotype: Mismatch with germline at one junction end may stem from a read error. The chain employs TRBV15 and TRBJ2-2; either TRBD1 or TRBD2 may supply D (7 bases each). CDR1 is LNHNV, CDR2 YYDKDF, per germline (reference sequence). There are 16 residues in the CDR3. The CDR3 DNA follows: TGTGCCACCAGTAGAGATAGACAGGGAGGGACCGGGGAGCTGTTTTTT. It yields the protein CATSRDRQGGTGELFF.

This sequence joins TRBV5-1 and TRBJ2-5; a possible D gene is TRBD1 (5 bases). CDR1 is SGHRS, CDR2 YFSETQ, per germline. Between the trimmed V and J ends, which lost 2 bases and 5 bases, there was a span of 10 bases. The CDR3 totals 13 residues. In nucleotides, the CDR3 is TGCGCCAGCAGCTTACAGGTTGACGAGACCCAGTACTTC. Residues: CASSLQVDETQYF.